This T cell receptor (beta chain) stems from a study of cytomegalovirus exposure and HLA in healthy donors. The primer mix had 60 Vbeta and 13 Jbeta primers. Measured with immunoSEQ multiplex PCR; TCRdb has only the in-frame clones, and not every one. This repertoire shows about 140,000 clones, around two thirds found once; its top ten account for 2% to 2.5%. The sequencing input was PBMCs. This clonotype originated in a woman aged 60-70 years in good health and CMV-seropositive.

The CDR3 is CASSLGGPGDYGYTF. The CDR3 region has the DNA TGTGCCAGCAGCTTGGGGGGCCCAGGGGACTATGGCTACACCTTC. The chain recombines TRBV5-6 with TRBJ1-2; possibly TRBD1 for D (6 bases). Germline loops: CDR1 SGHDT, CDR2 YYEEEE. V was trimmed by 0 bases and J by 3 bases, leaving 12 bases between them. The CDR3 has 15 residues.